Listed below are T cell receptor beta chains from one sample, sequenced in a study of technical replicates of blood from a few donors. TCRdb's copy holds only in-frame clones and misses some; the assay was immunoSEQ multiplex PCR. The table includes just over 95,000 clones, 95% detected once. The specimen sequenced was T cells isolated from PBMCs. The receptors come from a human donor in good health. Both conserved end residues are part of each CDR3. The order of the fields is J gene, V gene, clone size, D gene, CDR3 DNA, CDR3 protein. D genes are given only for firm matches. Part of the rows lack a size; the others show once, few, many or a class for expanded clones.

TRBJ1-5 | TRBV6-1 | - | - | TGTGCCAGCAGTGAACTCCGGGGACAGCCCCAGCATTTT | CASSELRGQPQHF
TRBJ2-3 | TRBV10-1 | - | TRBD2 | TGCGCCAGCAGTGAAGCGGGGGGGCCAATTCCCCTTACGCAGTATTTT | CASSEAGGPIPLTQYF
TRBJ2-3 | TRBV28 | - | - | TGTGCCAGCTCAGGGAGGAGTTACACAGATACGCAGTATTTT | CASSGRSYTDTQYF
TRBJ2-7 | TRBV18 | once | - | TGTGCCAGCTCACCAGGAGCCCACGAGCAGTACTTC | CASSPGAHEQYF
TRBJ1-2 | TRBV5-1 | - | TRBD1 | TGCGCCAGCAGCACGCACCAGACAGGGAACTATGGCTACACCTTC | CASSTHQTGNYGYTF
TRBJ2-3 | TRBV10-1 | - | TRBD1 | TGCGCCAGCAGCTCGGGACAGGGTCCAGATACGCAGTATTTT | CASSSGQGPDTQYF
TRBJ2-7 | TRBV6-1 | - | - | TGTGCCAGCAGTGAGAGGCAACCTTACGAGCAGTACTTC | CASSERQPYEQYF
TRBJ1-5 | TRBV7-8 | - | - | TGTGCCAGCAGCTTATCTATCTTGGCGGGGAATTTTCAGCCCCAGCATTTT | CASSLSILAGNFQPQHF
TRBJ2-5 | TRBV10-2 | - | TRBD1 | TGCGCCAGCAGTGAGTCGGTAAATAGAGGACAGGGAAAAGAGACCCAGTACTTC | CASSESVNRGQGKETQYF
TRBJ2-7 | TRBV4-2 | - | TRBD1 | TGTGCCAGCAGCCAAGACGGACAGGGGAGCTCCTACGAGCAGTACTTC | CASSQDGQGSSYEQYF
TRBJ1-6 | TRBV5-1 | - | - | TGCGCCAGCAGCTTGGACCTAATTGGTAATTCACCCCTCCACTTT | CASSLDLIGNSPLHF
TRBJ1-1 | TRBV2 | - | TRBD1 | TGTGCCAGCAGTGACCGGGACAGGAACACTGAAGCTTTCTTT | CASSDRDRNTEAFF
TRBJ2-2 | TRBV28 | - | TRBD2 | TGTGCCAGCAACCTAGCGGGGTTGAACACCGGGGAGCTGTTTTTT | CASNLAGLNTGELFF
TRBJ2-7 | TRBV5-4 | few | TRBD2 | TGTGCCAGCAGCCGGACTAGCGGGGGGGCCTACGAGCAGTACTTC | CASSRTSGGAYEQYF
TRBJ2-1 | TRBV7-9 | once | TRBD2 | TGTGCCAGCAGCCCAACTAGCGGGAGCCACAATGAGCAGTTCTTC | CASSPTSGSHNEQFF
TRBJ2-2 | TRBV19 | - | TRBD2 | TGTGCCAGTAGTATAGATTCTCCGGGACTAGCGAGCGCCGGGGAGCTGTTTTTT | CASSIDSPGLASAGELFF
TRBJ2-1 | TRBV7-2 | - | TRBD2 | TGTGCCAGCAGCCCATCCGGGACTAGCGGCAATGAGCAGTTCTTC | CASSPSGTSGNEQFF
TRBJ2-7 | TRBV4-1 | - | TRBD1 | TGCGCCAGCAGCCAAGGGTCAGGCAGGGGGTACGAGCAGTACTTC | CASSQGSGRGYEQYF
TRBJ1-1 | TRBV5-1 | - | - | TGCGCCAGCAGTCAAGCCCTAATCACTGAAGCTTTCTTT | CASSQALITEAFF
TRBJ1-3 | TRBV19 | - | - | TGTGCCAGTAGTATCAGGGCCTCTGGAAACACCATATATTTT | CASSIRASGNTIYF
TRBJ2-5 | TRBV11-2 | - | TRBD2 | TGTGCCAGCAGCTTCCAACTAGCGGGCCAAGAGACCCAGTACTTC | CASSFQLAGQETQYF
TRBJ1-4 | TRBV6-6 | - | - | TGTGCCAGCAGTCCGGGGACATTTAATGAAAAACTGTTTTTT | CASSPGTFNEKLFF
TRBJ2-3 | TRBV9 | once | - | TGTGCCAGCAGCGTAGCTACAGAGTCCCCCCGGGACATCAACACAGATACGCAGTATTTT | CASSVATESPRDINTDTQYF
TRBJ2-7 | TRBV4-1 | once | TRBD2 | TGCGCCAGCAGCCAATATCTAGCGGCCTCCTACGAGCAGTACTTC | CASSQYLAASYEQYF
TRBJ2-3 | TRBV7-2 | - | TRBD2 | TGTGCCAGCAGCACCCGGGGGGGCCAGAGCACAGATACGCAGTATTTT | CASSTRGGQSTDTQYF
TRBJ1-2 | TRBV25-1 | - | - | TGTGCCAGCAGACCCGACAGCAACTATGGCTACACCTTC | CASRPDSNYGYTF
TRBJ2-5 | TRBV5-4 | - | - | TGTGCCAGCAGCCTTGGAACAGCAGGCCAAGAGACCCAGTACTTC | CASSLGTAGQETQYF
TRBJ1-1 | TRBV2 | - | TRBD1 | TGTGCCAGCAGTCGGACAGGGGCCCGTGGAACTGAAGCTTTCTTT | CASSRTGARGTEAFF
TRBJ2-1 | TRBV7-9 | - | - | TGTGCCAGCAGCTTAGTAACGGGGGGCTCGATGCGGTCCTACAATGAGCAGTTCTTC | CASSLVTGGSMRSYNEQFF
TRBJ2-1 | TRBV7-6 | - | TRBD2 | TGTGCCAGCAGCTTAGGTCGCGGGGGGGCCCTTGATGAGCAGTTCTTC | CASSLGRGGALDEQFF
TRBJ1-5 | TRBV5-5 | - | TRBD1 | TGTGCCAGCAGCTCATTTCCGGGACAGGTGAATCAGCCCCAGCATTTT | CASSSFPGQVNQPQHF
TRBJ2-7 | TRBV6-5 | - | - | TGTGCCAGCAGTTACCAGGGCAGGGCTTACGAGCAGTACTTC | CASSYQGRAYEQYF
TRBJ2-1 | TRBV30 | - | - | TGTGCCTGGAGCCGGGGGACGGGTTACTCCTACAATGAGCAGTTCTTC | CAWSRGTGYSYNEQFF
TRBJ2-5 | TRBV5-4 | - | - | TGTGCCAGCACCCGCGGCCCCGTCGCATCCCAAGAGACCCAGTACTTC | CASTRGPVASQETQYF
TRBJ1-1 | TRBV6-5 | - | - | TGTGCCAGCTTTTCGAGGGATTGGACGAACACTGAAGCTTTCTTT | CASFSRDWTNTEAFF
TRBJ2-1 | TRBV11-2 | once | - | TGTGCCAGCAGCTTATCTGGCGGGGCTTACAATGAGCAGTTCTTC | CASSLSGGAYNEQFF
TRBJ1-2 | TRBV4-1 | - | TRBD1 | TGCGCCAGCAGCCACACGGAGTTAGACAGGGGTGGCTACACCTTC | CASSHTELDRGGYTF
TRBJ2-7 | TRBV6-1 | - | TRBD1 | TGTGCCAGCAGTCACTCAGGGGGCGAGCAGTACTTC | CASSHSGGEQYF
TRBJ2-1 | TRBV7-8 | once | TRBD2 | TGTGCCAGCAGCAATAAAGCGGGGGGGCCGGATGAGCAGTTCTTC | CASSNKAGGPDEQFF
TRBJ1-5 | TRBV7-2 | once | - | TGTGCCAGCAGCTTTGGGGCAGGTTTAATTCAGCCCCAGCATTTT | CASSFGAGLIQPQHF
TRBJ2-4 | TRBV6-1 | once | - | TGTGCCAGCAGGCTTTACGGGGTTCAAAACATTCAGTACTTC | CASRLYGVQNIQYF
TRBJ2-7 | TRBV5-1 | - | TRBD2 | TGCGCCAGCAGCACCGCAGCGGGAGTTTCCTACGAGCAGTACTTC | CASSTAAGVSYEQYF
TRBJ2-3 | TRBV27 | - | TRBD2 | TGTGCCAGTCGAGGGGAAGCGGGAGCTCGAGATACGCAGTATTTT | CASRGEAGARDTQYF
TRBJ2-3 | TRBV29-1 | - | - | TGCAGCGTTTCCGTCACTAGCACAGATACGCAGTATTTT | CSVSVTSTDTQYF
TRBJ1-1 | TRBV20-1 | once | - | TGCAGTGCTAGAGAATACAGTGAAGCTTTCTTT | CSAREYSEAFF
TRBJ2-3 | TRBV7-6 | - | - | TGTGCCAGCAGCTTGAGCATAACTAGCACAGATACGCAGTATTTT | CASSLSITSTDTQYF
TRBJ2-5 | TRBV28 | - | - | TGTGCCAGCAGTTCTACCTACCTCAAGGAGACCCAGTACTTC | CASSSTYLKETQYF
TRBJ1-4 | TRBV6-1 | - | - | TGTGCCAGCAGTGAAAGGATCGGACTAACTAATGAAAAACTGTTTTTT | CASSERIGLTNEKLFF
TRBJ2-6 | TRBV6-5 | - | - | TGTGCCAGCAGTACCCACTCGGGGGCCAACGTCCTGACTTTC | CASSTHSGANVLTF
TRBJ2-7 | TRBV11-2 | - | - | TGTGCCAGCAGCTTAGCGGGGGTCACCTACGAGCAGTACTTC | CASSLAGVTYEQYF
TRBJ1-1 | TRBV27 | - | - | TGTGCCAGCAGTTTATTGGGGGGCACTGAAGCTTTCTTT | CASSLLGGTEAFF
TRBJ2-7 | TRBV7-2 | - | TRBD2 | TGTGCCAGCAGCTTTCGTAGCGGGGGGCCTACCTACGAGCAGTACTTC | CASSFRSGGPTYEQYF
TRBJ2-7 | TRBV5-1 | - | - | TGCGCCAGCAGCTTCGCCGGGAAGTCCTACGAGCAGTACTTC | CASSFAGKSYEQYF